What follows are 21 T cell receptor beta chains derived from one specimen sequenced in a study of monozygotic twins with inflammatory bowel disease. TCRdb reprocessed the 5' RACE reads; each CDR3 protein has one entry and no DNA is given. The sample data list some 130,000 distinct CDR3 sequences. The sample comprised blood. Every receptor here comes from a human donor with ulcerative colitis or Crohn's disease, or a healthy co-twin of an affected twin (not recorded which).

The V gene is TRBV4-1, the J gene TRBJ2-4; TCRdb's D call of TRBD2 is untestable without DNA. Germline lookup yields CDR1 MGHRA and CDR2 YSYEKL. The CDR3 is 18 residues long. CDR3 in amino acids: CASSQGLAGGLAKNIQYF.

The chain has TRBV9 and TRBJ2-1; TCRdb proposes TRBD2, but this gene call is untestable without DNA. The CDR3 extends over 16 amino acids. Germline CDR1 SGDLS, CDR2 YYNGEE. This chain's CDR3 is CASSGRTSGIWYEQFF.

The J gene is TRBJ1-1, the V gene TRBV27. This CDR3 is built from 15 residues. Germline values: CDR1 MNHEY, CDR2 SMNVEV (reference sequence). CDR3: CASSRQGPPNTEAFF.

The chain links TRBV21-1 to TRBJ2-3. TRBV21-1 corresponds to a pseudogene. The length of the CDR3 is 15 residues. CDR3 in amino acids: CASSKVAQHTDTQYF.

This chain joins TRBV7-9 and TRBJ2-1; TCRdb's D call of TRBD2 is untestable without DNA. The CDR3 is 16 amino acids. CDR1 SEHNR and CDR2 FQNEAQ come from the germline V gene (reference sequence). The CDR3: CASSLAGTGSYNEQFF.

The gene calls are TRBV27 and TRBJ2-4; TCRdb's assignment of TRBD2 cannot be checked, as there is no DNA. The germline gives CDR1 MNHEY, CDR2 SMNVEV (reference sequence). The CDR3 covers 15 residues. Here the CDR3 reads CASSLGGRTKNIQYF.

The chain joins TRBV6-1 to TRBJ1-2; checking the TCRdb D call of TRBD1 is not possible without DNA. Germline-derived CDR1 and CDR2 are MNHNS and SASEGT. The CDR3 is 15 residues long. CDR3 amino acids: CASTGYRGMNYGYTF.

This chain joins TRBV6-5 and TRBJ2-1. Germline V lookup: CDR1 MNHEY, CDR2 SVGAGI. The CDR3 consists of 14 residues. CDR3 loop: CASSFAGGHNEQFF.

The rearrangement links TRBV11-2 to TRBJ2-3; TCRdb gives TRBD1 as the D gene, but with no DNA this cannot be confirmed. The CDR3 has 16 residues. Germline CDR1 SGHAT, CDR2 FQNNGV. The CDR3 region is CASSFPGSPGTDTQYF. Filled out from reference TRBV11-2 and TRBJ2-3, the complete variable domain reads EAGVAQSPRYKIIEKRQSVAFWCNPISGHATLYWYQQILGQGPKLLIQFQNNGVVDDSQLPKDRFSAERLKGVDSTLKIQPAKLEDSAVYLCASSFPGSPGTDTQYFGPGTRLTVL.

The chain carries TRBV6-5 and TRBJ1-4; TCRdb's D gene call, TRBD1, goes unchecked for lack of DNA. This CDR3 comprises 13 residues. Germline CDR1 MNHEY, CDR2 SVGAGI. CDR3 amino acids: CASSQGMREKLFF.

This rearrangement joins TRBV7-6 to TRBJ2-2. CDR3 length equals 14 residues. CDR1 SGHVS and CDR2 FNYEAQ come from the germline V gene. CDR3 amino acids: CASRNPGNTGELFF.

This CDR3 reads CASSSQTGGNQPQHF. The gene calls are TRBV7-2 and TRBJ1-5; the TRBD1 assignment by TCRdb is unverifiable without DNA. Germline V lookup: CDR1 SGHTA, CDR2 FQGNSA. The CDR3 is made up of 15 amino acids.

The gene calls are TRBV4-1 and TRBJ2-2; absent DNA, TCRdb's TRBD1 call cannot be checked. The CDR3 is 15 residues long. The V gene's germline CDR1 is MGHRA and CDR2 YSYEKL. The CDR3 sequence is CASSRESQGTGELFF.

This chain uses TRBV20-1 with TRBJ1-1; TCRdb picks TRBD1, but there is no DNA to check that call. Germline assignment: CDR1 DFQATT and CDR2 SNEGSKA (reference sequence). CDR3 length: 12 residues. The CDR3 reads CSARDRGTEAFF.

This chain links TRBV7-3 with TRBJ2-2; TCRdb gives TRBD2 as the D gene, but with no DNA this cannot be confirmed. Germline values: CDR1 SGHTA, CDR2 FQGTGA. This CDR3 is built from 16 residues. The CDR3 is CASSPAALAGTGELFF.

The rearrangement uses TRBV5-1 and TRBJ2-7; the TCRdb D gene call, TRBD2, has no DNA to confirm it. CDR1 and CDR2 (germline): SGHRS, YFSETQ. There are 14 residues in the CDR3. This chain's CDR3 is CASKELARSDEQYF.

J is TRBJ2-1 and V is TRBV29-1. CDR1 SQVTM and CDR2 ANQGSEA come from the germline V gene. The CDR3 is 13 residues long. This CDR3 is CSVEVETYNEQFF.

V usage is TRBV7-3 and J usage is TRBJ2-7; TCRdb names TRBD1, which stays unverified in the absence of DNA. The germline V gene encodes CDR1 SGHTA and CDR2 FQGTGA. The CDR3 is 15 residues long. The CDR3: CASSPNGPGDYEQYF.

J is TRBJ1-5 and V is TRBV29-1. This CDR3 comprises 13 residues. Germline-derived CDR1 and CDR2 are SQVTM and ANQGSEA. CDR3 sequence reads: CSAAASEDQPQHF. Together with reference TRBV29-1 and TRBJ1-5, the CDR3 gives the full variable domain: SAVISQKPSRDICQRGTSLTIQCQVDSQVTMMFWYRQQPGQSLTLIATANQGSEATYESGFVIDKFPISRPNLTFSTLTVSNMSPEDSSIYLCSAAASEDQPQHFGDGTRLSIL.

This sequence joins TRBV7-2 and TRBJ2-1. In germline, CDR1 is SGHTA, CDR2 FQGNSA. The CDR3 extends over 12 amino acids. The CDR3 is CASSLGFYEQFF.

The chain recombines TRBV19 with TRBJ2-1; TCRdb calls TRBD2, which cannot be checked without DNA. The CDR3 has 15 residues. Germline-derived CDR1 and CDR2 are LNHDA and SQIVND (reference sequence). The CDR3 here is CASSKTSGTHNEQFF.